This is a list of T cell receptor beta chains from one sample in a study of blood T cell repertoires in COVID-19. Profiling relied on immunoSEQ multiplex PCR, and the TCRdb table lists in-frame clones only, not all of them. The repertoire includes fewer than 200,000 clones, roughly 84% of them detected once, and under 4% sits in the top ten. The sample consisted of PBMCs or T cells enriched from blood (not recorded which). These receptors all come from a woman aged 30 to 39 who had been exposed to COVID-19. CDR3s include the opening cysteine and the closing phenylalanine or tryptophan. Each record gives: V gene, clone size, J gene, D gene, CDR3 DNA, CDR3 protein. D genes are given only for firm matches. The listing skips clone size in some rows; elsewhere it reads once, few, many or a size class.

v_call: TRBV4-1; clone_size: .; j_call: TRBJ1-1; d_call: TRBD1; cdr3_nt: TGCGCCAGCAGCCAGTTGGGACAGGGAACTACTGAAGCTTTCTTT; cdr3_aa: CASSQLGQGTTEAFF
v_call: TRBV5-8; clone_size: .; j_call: TRBJ1-4; d_call: .; cdr3_nt: TGTGCCAGCAGCTTGGACGGACAGCCTCTTGAAAAACTGTTTTTT; cdr3_aa: CASSLDGQPLEKLFF
v_call: TRBV2; clone_size: .; j_call: TRBJ1-1; d_call: TRBD1; cdr3_nt: TGTGCCAGCAGTGAGTTCGGACAGGGGGCCGGGGATGAAGCTTTCTTT; cdr3_aa: CASSEFGQGAGDEAFF
v_call: TRBV7-9; clone_size: .; j_call: TRBJ1-4; d_call: TRBD1; cdr3_nt: TGTGCCAGCAGCTTAGAACAGGGGGACCATGAAAAACTGTTTTTT; cdr3_aa: CASSLEQGDHEKLFF
v_call: TRBV7-2; clone_size: .; j_call: TRBJ1-5; d_call: TRBD1; cdr3_nt: TGTGCCAGCAGCAGACCAGGGGGCGATCAGCCCCAGCATTTT; cdr3_aa: CASSRPGGDQPQHF
v_call: TRBV30; clone_size: .; j_call: TRBJ2-6; d_call: .; cdr3_nt: TGTGCCTGGGCGGGTTCTCCGGGTACTGGGGCCAACGTCCTGACTTTC; cdr3_aa: CAWAGSPGTGANVLTF
v_call: TRBV30; clone_size: once; j_call: TRBJ2-5; d_call: TRBD2; cdr3_nt: TGTGCCTGGAGTTTAGCGGGGGGACGAAAGACCCAGTACTTC; cdr3_aa: CAWSLAGGRKTQYF
v_call: TRBV6-5; clone_size: .; j_call: TRBJ2-7; d_call: .; cdr3_nt: TGTGCCAGCAGTCCCCGGGGACTTCAGTCCTACGAGCAGTACTTC; cdr3_aa: CASSPRGLQSYEQYF
v_call: TRBV14; clone_size: .; j_call: TRBJ2-1; d_call: .; cdr3_nt: TGTGCCAGCAGCCAAGTAACAGGGCACAATGAGCAGTTCTTC; cdr3_aa: CASSQVTGHNEQFF
v_call: TRBV6-5; clone_size: .; j_call: TRBJ2-7; d_call: .; cdr3_nt: TGTGCCAGCAGTAACGGGAGAACTGACGGCTACGAGCAGTACTTC; cdr3_aa: CASSNGRTDGYEQYF
v_call: TRBV7-2; clone_size: .; j_call: TRBJ2-7; d_call: .; cdr3_nt: TGTGCCAGCAGCTCTCTAGCAGGCTACGAGCAGTACTTC; cdr3_aa: CASSSLAGYEQYF
v_call: TRBV10-3; clone_size: .; j_call: TRBJ1-6; d_call: TRBD1; cdr3_nt: TGTGCCATCAGGGGACAGGGCTCCCTCCACTTT; cdr3_aa: CAIRGQGSLHF
v_call: TRBV5-6; clone_size: few; j_call: TRBJ1-2; d_call: TRBD1; cdr3_nt: TGTGCCAGGAGGACAGGGCCACAACTATTGAACTATGGCTACACCTTC; cdr3_aa: CARRTGPQLLNYGYTF
v_call: TRBV19; clone_size: .; j_call: TRBJ2-5; d_call: TRBD1; cdr3_nt: TGTGCCAGTAGTATCTCCGCCCAGGGGGCCCAAGAGACCCAGTACTTC; cdr3_aa: CASSISAQGAQETQYF
v_call: TRBV5-1; clone_size: .; j_call: TRBJ2-7; d_call: TRBD2; cdr3_nt: TGCGCCAGCGCCGGGACTAGCTCCTACGAGCAGTACTTC; cdr3_aa: CASAGTSSYEQYF
v_call: TRBV19; clone_size: .; j_call: TRBJ1-2; d_call: .; cdr3_nt: TGTGCCAGTAGTATTAGGACAGCGGATGGCTACACCTTC; cdr3_aa: CASSIRTADGYTF